The clone carrying this T cell receptor (beta chain) appeared once. How the authors handled the data: For the immunoSEQ data, sequences were junction-only without quality scores, so filtering differed. Here immunoSEQ multiplex PCR was the method, and the copy in TCRdb shows in-frame clones only, minus some. V, J and clone size are those of that table, while D and trimming were read from the DNA. The sample has approximately 1,500,000 clones, 95% to 97% seen once. The record originates from a study of shared clonotypes between healthy human individuals. The sequence derives from a man aged 30-40 years in good health. Sample: naive CD4+ T cells sorted from blood. Subset: CD45RA+ positively selected.

The CDR3 region is CASSKYRAQGHNEQFF. The DNA for the CDR3 is TGTGCCAGCAGTAAATACAGGGCCCAGGGGCACAATGAGCAGTTCTTC. V usage is TRBV28 and J usage is TRBJ2-1; tentative D call: TRBD1 (6 bases). The V gene lost 5 bases and the J gene lost 5 bases, with 19 bases spanning the gap. The CDR3 loop spans 16 amino acids. CDR1 is MDHEN, CDR2 SYDVKM, per germline.